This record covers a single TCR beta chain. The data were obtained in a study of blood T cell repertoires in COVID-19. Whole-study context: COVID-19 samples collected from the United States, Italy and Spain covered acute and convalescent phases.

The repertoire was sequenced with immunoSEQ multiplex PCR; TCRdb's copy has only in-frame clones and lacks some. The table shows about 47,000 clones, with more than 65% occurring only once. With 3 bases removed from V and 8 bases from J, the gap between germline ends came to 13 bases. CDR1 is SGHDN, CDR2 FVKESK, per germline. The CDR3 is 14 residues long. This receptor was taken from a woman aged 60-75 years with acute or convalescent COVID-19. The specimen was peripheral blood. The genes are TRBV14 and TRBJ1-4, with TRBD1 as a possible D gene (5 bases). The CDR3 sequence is CASSHQGKREKLFF. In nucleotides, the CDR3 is TGTGCCAGCAGCCATCAGGGAAAGAGGGAAAAACTGTTTTTT.